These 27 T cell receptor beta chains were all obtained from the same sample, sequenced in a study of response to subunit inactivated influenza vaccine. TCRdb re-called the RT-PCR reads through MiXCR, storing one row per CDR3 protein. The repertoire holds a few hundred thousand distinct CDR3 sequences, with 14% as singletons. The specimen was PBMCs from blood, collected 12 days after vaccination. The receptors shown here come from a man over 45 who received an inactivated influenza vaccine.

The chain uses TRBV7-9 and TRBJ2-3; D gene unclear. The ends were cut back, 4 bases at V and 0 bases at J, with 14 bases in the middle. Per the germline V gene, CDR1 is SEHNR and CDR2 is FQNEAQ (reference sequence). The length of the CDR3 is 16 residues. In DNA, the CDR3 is TGTGCCAGCAGCTCGCCAGTTGCCTCTAGCACAGATACGCAGTATTTT. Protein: CASSSPVASSTDTQYF.

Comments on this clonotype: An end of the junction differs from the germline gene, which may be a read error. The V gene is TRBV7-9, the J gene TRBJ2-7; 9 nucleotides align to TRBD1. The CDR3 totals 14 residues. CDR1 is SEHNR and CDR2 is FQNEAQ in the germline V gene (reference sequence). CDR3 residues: CASSSGTGTYEQSF. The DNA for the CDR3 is TGTGCCAGCAGCTCGGGGACAGGGACCTACGAGCAGTCCTTC.

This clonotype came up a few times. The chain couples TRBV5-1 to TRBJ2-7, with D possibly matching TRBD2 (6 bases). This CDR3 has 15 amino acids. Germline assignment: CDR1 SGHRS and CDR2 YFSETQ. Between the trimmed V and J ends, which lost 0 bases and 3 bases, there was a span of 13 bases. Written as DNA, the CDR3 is TGCGCCAGCAGCTTGGGACGTAGCGGAAACTACGAGCAGTACTTC. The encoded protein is CASSLGRSGNYEQYF.

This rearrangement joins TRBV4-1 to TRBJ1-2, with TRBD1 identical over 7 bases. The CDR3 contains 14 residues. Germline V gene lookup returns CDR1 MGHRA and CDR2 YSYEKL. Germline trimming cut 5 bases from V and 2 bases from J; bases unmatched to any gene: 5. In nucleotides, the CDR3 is TGCGCCAGCAGCTACTCGACAGGGAACTATGGCTACACCTTC. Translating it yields CASSYSTGNYGYTF.

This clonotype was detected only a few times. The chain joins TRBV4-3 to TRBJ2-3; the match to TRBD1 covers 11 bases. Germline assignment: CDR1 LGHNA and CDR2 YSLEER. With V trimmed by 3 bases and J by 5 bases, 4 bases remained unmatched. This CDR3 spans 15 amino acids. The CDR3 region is CASSQDRGQEDTQYF. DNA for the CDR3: TGCGCCAGCAGCCAGGACAGGGGGCAGGAAGATACGCAGTATTTT.

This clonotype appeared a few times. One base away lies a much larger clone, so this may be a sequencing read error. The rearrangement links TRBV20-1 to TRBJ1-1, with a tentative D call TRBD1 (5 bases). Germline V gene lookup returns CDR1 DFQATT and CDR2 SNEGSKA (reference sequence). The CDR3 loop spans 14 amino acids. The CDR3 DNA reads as TGCAGTGCTAGAGACGCAAGGGGACGCACTAAAGCTTTCTTT. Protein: CSARDARGRTKAFF.

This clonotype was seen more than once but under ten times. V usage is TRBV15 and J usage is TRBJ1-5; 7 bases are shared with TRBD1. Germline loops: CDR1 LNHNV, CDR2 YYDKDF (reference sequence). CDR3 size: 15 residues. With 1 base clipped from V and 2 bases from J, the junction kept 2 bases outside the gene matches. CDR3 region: CATSRGTGRNQPQHF. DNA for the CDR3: TGTGCCACCAGCAGAGGGACAGGACGCAATCAGCCCCAGCATTTT.

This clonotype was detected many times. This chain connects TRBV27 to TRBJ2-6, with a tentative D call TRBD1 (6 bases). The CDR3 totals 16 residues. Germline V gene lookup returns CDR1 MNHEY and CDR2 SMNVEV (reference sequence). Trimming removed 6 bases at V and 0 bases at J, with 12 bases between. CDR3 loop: CASSWTAPSGANVLTF. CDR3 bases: TGTGCCAGCAGCTGGACAGCCCCCTCTGGGGCCAACGTCCTGACTTTC.

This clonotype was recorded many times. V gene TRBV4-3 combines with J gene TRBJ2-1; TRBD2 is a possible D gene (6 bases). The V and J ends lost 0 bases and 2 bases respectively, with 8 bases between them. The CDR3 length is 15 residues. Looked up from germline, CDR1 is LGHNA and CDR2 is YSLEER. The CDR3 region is CASSQELAAYNEQFF. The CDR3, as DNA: TGCGCCAGCAGCCAAGAACTAGCCGCCTACAATGAGCAGTTCTTC.

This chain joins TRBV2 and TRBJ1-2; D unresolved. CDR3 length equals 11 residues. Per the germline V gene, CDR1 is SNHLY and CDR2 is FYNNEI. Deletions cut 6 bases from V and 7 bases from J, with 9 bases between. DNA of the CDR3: TGTGCCAGCAGAAGATTGGGTGGCTACACCTTC. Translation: CASRRLGGYTF.

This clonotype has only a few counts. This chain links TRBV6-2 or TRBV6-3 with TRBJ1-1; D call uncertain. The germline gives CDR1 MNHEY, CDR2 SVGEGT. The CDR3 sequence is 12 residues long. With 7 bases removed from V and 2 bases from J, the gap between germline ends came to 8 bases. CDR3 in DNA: TGTGCCAGCATGGGTTACAACACTGAAGCTTTCTTT. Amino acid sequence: CASMGYNTEAFF.

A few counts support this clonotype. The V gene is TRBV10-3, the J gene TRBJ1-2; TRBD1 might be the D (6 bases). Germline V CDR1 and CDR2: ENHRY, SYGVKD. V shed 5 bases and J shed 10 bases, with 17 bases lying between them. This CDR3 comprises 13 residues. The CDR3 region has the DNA TGTGCCATCAGTATAGACATGAAGGGGGACTACACCTTC. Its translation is CAISIDMKGDYTF.

The CDR3 here is CASRQAGKEQYF. The DNA for the CDR3 is TGTGCCAGCAGACAGGCAGGGAAAGAGCAGTACTTC. The chain joins TRBV13 to TRBJ2-7, with D maybe TRBD1 (5 bases). V was trimmed by 6 bases and J by 7 bases, leaving 13 bases between them. The CDR3 runs 12 residues. The germline gives CDR1 PRHDT, CDR2 FYEKMQ (reference sequence).

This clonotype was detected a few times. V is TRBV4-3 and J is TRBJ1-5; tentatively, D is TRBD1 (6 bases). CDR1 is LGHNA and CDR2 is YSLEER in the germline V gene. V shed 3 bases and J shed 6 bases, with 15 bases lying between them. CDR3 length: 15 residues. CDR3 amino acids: CASSQGVRGGQPQHF. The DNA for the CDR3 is TGCGCCAGCAGCCAGGGGGTAAGGGGGGGTCAGCCCCAGCATTTT.

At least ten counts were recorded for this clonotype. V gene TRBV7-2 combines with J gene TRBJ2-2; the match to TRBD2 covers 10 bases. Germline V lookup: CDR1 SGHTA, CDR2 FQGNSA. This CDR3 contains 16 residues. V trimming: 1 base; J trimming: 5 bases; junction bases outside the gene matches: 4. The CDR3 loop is CASSLVPSGGTGELFF. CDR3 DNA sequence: TGTGCCAGCAGCTTAGTCCCTAGCGGGGGAACCGGGGAGCTGTTTTTT.

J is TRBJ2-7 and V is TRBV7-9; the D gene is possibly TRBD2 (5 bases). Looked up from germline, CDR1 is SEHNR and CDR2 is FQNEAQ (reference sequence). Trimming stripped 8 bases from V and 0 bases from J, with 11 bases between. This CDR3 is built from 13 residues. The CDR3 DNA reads TGTGCCAGCCGCGGGCACGGCTCCTACGAGCAGTACTTC. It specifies CASRGHGSYEQYF.

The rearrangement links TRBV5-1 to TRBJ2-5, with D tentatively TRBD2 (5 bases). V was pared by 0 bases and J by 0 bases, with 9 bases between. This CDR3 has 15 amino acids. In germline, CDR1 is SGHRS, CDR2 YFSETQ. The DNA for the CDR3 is TGCGCCAGCAGCTTGGGGGTAGCGTACCAAGAGACCCAGTACTTC. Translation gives CASSLGVAYQETQYF.

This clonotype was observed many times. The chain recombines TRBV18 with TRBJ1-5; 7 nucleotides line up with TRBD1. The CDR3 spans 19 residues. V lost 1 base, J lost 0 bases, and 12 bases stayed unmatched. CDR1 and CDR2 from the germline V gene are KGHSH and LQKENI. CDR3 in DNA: TGTGCCAGCTCACCACTGTCCGGACAGGTTACATATAGCAATCAGCCCCAGCATTTT. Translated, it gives CASSPLSGQVTYSNQPQHF.

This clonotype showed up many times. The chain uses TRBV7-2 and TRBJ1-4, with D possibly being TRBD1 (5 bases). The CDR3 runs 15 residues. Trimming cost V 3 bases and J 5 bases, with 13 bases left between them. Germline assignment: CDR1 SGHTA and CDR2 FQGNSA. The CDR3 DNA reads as TGTGCCAGCAGCTTGGCGAACAGGATCAATGAAAAACTGTTTTTT. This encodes CASSLANRINEKLFF.

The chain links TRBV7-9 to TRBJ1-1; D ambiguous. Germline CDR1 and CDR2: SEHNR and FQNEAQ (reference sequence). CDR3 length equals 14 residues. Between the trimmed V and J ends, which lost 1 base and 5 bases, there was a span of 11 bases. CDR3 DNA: TGTGCCAGCAGCTTAGAGGGCCGGAGAACTGAAGCTTTCTTT. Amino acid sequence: CASSLEGRRTEAFF. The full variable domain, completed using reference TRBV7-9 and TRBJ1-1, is DTGVSQNPRHKITKRGQNVTFRCDPISEHNRLYWYRQTLGQGPEFLTYFQNEAQLEKSRLLSDRFSAERPKGSFSTLEIQRTEQGDSAMYLCASSLEGRRTEAFFGQGTRLTVV.

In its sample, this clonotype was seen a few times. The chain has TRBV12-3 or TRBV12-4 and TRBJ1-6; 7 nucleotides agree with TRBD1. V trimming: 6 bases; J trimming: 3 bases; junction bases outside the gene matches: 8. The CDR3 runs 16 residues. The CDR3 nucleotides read TGTGCCAGCAGCACCGGGACAGCCTTCTATAATTCACCCCTCCACTTT. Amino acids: CASSTGTAFYNSPLHF.

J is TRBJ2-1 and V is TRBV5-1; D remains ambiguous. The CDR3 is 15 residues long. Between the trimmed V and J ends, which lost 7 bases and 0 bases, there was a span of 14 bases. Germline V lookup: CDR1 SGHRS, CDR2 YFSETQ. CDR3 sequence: CASRVDTSSYNEQFF. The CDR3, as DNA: TGCGCCAGCCGGGTCGATACGAGCTCCTACAATGAGCAGTTCTTC.

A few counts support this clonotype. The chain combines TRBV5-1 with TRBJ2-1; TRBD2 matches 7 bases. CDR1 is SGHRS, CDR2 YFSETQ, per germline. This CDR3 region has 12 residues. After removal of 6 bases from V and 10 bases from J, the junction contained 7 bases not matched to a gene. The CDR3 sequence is CASNGEGNEQFF. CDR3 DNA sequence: TGCGCCAGCAACGGGGAGGGGAACGAGCAGTTCTTC.

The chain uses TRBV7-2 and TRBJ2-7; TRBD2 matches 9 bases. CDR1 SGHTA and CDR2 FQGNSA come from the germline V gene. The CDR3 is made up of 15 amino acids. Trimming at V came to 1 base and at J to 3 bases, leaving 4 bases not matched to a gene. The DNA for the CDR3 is TGTGCCAGCAGCTTAGTAAGCGGGGGGAGCTACGAGCAGTACTTC. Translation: CASSLVSGGSYEQYF.

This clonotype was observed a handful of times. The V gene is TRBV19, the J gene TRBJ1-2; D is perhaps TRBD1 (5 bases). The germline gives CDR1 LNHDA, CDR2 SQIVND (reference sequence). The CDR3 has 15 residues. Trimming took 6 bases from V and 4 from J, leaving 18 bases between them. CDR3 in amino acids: CASREGSGLSYGYTF. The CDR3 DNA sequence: TGTGCCAGTAGGGAGGGATCGGGACTCAGCTATGGCTACACCTTC.

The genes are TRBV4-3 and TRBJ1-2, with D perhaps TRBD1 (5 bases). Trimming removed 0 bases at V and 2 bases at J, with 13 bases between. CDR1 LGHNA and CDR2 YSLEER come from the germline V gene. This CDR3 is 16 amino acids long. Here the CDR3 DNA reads TGCGCCAGCAGCCAAGATCTAGTGGGACGCAACTATGGCTACACCTTC. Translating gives CASSQDLVGRNYGYTF.

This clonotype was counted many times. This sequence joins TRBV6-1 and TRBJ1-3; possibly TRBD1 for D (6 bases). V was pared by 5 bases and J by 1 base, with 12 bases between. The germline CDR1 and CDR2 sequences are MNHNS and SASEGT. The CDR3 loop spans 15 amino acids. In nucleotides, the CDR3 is TGTGCCAGCAGTCCAGGGACATCTTCTGGAAACACCATATATTTT. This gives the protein CASSPGTSSGNTIYF.